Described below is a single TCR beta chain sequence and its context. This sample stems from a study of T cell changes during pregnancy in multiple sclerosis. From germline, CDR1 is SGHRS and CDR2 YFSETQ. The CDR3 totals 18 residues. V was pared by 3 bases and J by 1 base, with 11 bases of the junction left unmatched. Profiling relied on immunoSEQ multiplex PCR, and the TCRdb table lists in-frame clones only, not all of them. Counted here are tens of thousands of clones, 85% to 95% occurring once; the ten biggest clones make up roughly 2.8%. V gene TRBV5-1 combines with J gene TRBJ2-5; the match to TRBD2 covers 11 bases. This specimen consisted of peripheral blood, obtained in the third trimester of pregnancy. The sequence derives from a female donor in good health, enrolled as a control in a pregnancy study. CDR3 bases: TGCGCCAGCAGCTCCCACAATCCCCTAGCGGGGGGCCAAGAGACCCAGTACTTC. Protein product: CASSSHNPLAGGQETQYF.